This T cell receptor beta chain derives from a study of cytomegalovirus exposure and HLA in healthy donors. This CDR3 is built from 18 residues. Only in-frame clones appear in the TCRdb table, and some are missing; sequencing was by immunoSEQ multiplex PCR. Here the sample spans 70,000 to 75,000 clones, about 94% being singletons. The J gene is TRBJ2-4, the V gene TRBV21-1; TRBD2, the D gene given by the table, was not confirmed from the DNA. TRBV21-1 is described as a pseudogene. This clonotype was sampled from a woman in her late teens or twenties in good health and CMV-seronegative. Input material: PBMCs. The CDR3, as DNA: TGTGCCAGCAGCAAAGCGCTTCAGCGGGCCCTAGCCAAAAACATTCAGTACTTC. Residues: CASSKALQRALAKNIQYF.